This TCR beta chain derives from a study of molecular identifiers for immune sequencing clone quantification. Overall study context: Across replicate runs, RNA obtained from about 20,000 or 100,000 naive CD8 cells was divided into five, with four undergoing sequencing.

Overall study findings and caveats: Barcodes shared by identical TCR molecules could lead to underestimated sizes of highly expanded clones.

The length of the CDR3 is 13 residues. Germline V gene data show CDR1 as MGHRA and CDR2 as YSYEKL. V dropped 7 bases and J dropped 0 bases, with 7 bases sitting between them. Libraries of bulk TCR were made by previously described methods (with listed TCR primers). TCRdb itself ran the PCR reads through MiXCR, one entry per CDR3 protein. This repertoire shows some 100,000 distinct CDR3 sequences, roughly a third found once; its top ten account for less than 5%. This clonotype was counted between two and nine times. Its matching antigen is unknown. V gene TRBV4-1 combines with J gene TRBJ1-3; D unresolved. This receptor was identified in a human donor in good health. Some libraries in this study had Jurkat cell RNA spiked in. The sample comprised naive CD8+ T cells from blood, with Jurkat cell RNA spiked in. Sample subset: FACS-sorted CD8+CD4-CCR7+CD45RA+ naive T cells. CDR3 sequence (DNA): TGCGCCAGCACCGGGGACTCTGGAAACACCATATATTTT. Its protein product is CASTGDSGNTIYF.